This TCR beta chain was sequenced for a study of cytomegalovirus exposure and HLA in healthy donors. The CDR3 runs to 14 residues. Germline assignment: CDR1 SEHNR and CDR2 FQNEAQ (reference sequence). J gave up 5 bases and V 0 bases, and 3 bases lay outside the gene matches. Primers included in the PCR were 60 Vbeta and 13 Jbeta primers. The data were produced by immunoSEQ multiplex PCR, yet TCRdb's version contains in-frame clones alone and is incomplete. The sample comprises fewer than 250,000 clones, about 81% of which are singletons, and 5.5% to 7.5% rests with the top ten. The table lists this clone with a few counts.

Sequences were obtained from PBMCs. This TCR was recovered from a man aged 40-55 years in good health and CMV-seropositive. The chain combines TRBV7-9 with TRBJ2-5; TRBD2 agrees at 7 bases. The CDR3 region is CASSLAAGGETQYF. The DNA for the CDR3 is TGTGCCAGCAGCTTAGCGGCCGGGGGGGAGACCCAGTACTTC.